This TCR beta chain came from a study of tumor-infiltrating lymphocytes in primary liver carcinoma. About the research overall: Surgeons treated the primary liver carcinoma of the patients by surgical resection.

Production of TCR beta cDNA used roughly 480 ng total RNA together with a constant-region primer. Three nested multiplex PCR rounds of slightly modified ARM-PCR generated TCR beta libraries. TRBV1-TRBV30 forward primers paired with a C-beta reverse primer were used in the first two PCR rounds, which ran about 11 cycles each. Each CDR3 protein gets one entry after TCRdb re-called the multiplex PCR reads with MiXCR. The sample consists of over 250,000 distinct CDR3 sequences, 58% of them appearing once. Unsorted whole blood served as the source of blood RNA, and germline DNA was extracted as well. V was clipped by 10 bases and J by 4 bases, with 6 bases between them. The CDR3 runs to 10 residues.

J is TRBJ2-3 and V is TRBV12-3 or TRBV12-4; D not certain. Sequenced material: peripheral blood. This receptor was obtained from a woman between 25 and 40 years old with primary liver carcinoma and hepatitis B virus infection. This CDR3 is CAITPDTQYF. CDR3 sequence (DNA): TGTGCCATCACCCCAGATACGCAGTATTTT.